This T cell receptor beta chain appears in the sequencing data of a study of T cell responses to AZD1222 COVID-19 vaccine. V lost 6 bases and J lost 0, with 11 bases in between. The CDR3 is made up of 14 amino acids. Germline V gene lookup returns CDR1 SNHLY and CDR2 FYNNEI. Repertoires were generated with immunoSEQ multiplex PCR, while TCRdb's copy carries only in-frame clones and drops some. The sample consists of about 180,000 clones, 90% to 95% of them appearing once. The sequence came from an adult in good health. The material was peripheral blood, obtained on day 0 of AZD1222 vaccination. The V gene is TRBV2, the J gene TRBJ1-1, with D uncertain. This CDR3 is CASSIRSMNTEAFF. The CDR3 region has the DNA TGTGCCAGCAGCATTCGCAGCATGAACACTGAAGCTTTCTTT.